This T cell receptor beta chain was obtained from a study of T cell responses to AZD1222 COVID-19 vaccine (TCRdb year 2021). As for the study more broadly: A total of under 250 trial participants underwent TCR sequencing, of whom 200 to 220 had received two doses of AZD1222 and some 25 had received two doses of the MenACWY control vaccine. Trial participants were enrolled by age into 18-55, 56-69 and 70-plus year subgroups, with about 150, 28 and 57 TCR-sequenced participants respectively.

A remark on this clone: Its antigen specificity is not known. One base away there is no much larger clone; base qualities are not given.

The sample's time point label, decoded: about 28 days (+/-7) after the second vaccine dose. AZD1222 recipients given second doses at about 4 weeks or at about 12 weeks were pooled, since spike-specific TCR depth and breadth were not found to differ between the two schedules. The vaccinee samples were drawn from two UK trials, COV001 and COV002, one of which was a single-blind randomized controlled phase 2/3 trial testing AZD1222 (ChAdOx1 nCoV-19) in healthy adults. Trial participant PBMC samples were collected at day 0 and day 28 after the second dose for TCRbeta chain sequencing. For CDR1 and CDR2, the germline V gene lists LGHNT and FRNRAP. Relative to germline, V is 6 bases shorter and J is 5 bases shorter, with 16 bases between their ends. Its CDR3 holds 14 amino acids, cysteine through phenylalanine. This entry keeps only the CDR3 DNA: 42 bases, framed from base 1. The CDR3 regions of human TCRbeta chains were analyzed by immunosequencing. From the authors' description of their analysis: Repertoire TCRs were matched against a reference library of SARS-CoV-2-specific TCRs generated with the MIRA antigen-specificity platform. Breadth was defined as the fraction of unique TCRs that were SARS-CoV-2-associated, and depth was defined as the fraction of total T cells that were SARS-CoV-2-associated. Using the MIRA data, each spike-specific TCR was assigned both to the spike region to which the TCR was reactive and to a CD4 or CD8 class. Log10-transformed breadth and depth values were compared by one-way ANOVA with Sidak's multiple comparisons tests. TCRdb retrieved this table from immuneACCESS and kept in-frame rearrangements only. Not all clones are present; in checked studies, unresolved V genes account for under half, and no reason is known for the remainder. That table gives V, J and clone size, and the DNA gave D and trimming. For this sample the table gives about 48,000 clones, of which approximately 89% were detected only once. Of the sample, 5.3% is held by the ten largest clones.

Broad study findings and their caveats: No day 14 peak-response samples were available, so repertoires were characterized only after the peak T cell response. The whole spike protein was spanned by vaccine-associated CD4 TCRs, and dominant responses were seen in regions 160-218 and 743-854. Spike-specific TCR breadth and depth rose significantly after two AZD1222 doses compared with day 0 and with MenACWY recipients. Participants were mostly white British and included more females than males, and it was suggested by the authors that clonal diversity may have been underestimated. In the small 56-69-year group, the increase in depth fell short of significance, most likely because of low power. Conclusions about previously exposed vaccinees were limited because only a handful of AZD1222 recipients were SARS-CoV-2 seropositive at baseline. Reportedly, close to half of the unique spike-specific TCRs recognized epitopes lying outside the regions that are mutated in the B.1.351 and B.1.1.7 variants.

Sequencing was performed on peripheral blood, taken 28 days after the second AZD1222 dose. The receptor was derived from an adult who received the AZD1222 COVID-19 vaccine. The sequence is built from TRBV12-5 and TRBJ1-1; the D gene is unclear. CDR3 loop: CASGQRAGGTEAFF. The DNA reads as follows: TGTGCTAGTGGACAAAGGGCCGGAGGGACTGAAGCTTTCTTT.